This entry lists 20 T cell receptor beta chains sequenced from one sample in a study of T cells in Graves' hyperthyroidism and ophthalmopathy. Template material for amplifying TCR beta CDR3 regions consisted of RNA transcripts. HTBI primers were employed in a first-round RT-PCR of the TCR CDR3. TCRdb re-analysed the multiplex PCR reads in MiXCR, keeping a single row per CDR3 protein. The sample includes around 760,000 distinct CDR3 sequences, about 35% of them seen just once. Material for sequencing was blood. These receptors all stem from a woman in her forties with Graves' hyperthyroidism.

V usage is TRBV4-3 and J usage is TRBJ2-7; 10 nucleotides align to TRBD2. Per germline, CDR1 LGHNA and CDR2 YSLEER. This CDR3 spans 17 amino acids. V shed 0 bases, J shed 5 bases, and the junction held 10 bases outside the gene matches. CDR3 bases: TGCGCCAGCAGCCAAGATCGTCTAGCGGGGGTCCTAAACGAGCAGTACTTC. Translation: CASSQDRLAGVLNEQYF.

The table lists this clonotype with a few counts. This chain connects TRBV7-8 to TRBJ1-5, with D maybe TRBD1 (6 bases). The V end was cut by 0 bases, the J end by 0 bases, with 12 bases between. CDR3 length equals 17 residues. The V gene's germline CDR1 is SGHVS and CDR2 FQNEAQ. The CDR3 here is CASSLAAGQNSNQPQHF. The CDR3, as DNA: TGTGCCAGCAGCTTAGCGGCGGGACAAAATAGCAATCAGCCCCAGCATTTT.

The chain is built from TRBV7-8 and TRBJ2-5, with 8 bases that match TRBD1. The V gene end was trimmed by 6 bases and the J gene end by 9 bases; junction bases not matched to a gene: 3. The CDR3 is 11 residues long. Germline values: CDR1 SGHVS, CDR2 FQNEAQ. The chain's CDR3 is CASRRQGSQYF. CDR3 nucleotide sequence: TGTGCCAGCAGGAGACAGGGGTCCCAGTACTTC.

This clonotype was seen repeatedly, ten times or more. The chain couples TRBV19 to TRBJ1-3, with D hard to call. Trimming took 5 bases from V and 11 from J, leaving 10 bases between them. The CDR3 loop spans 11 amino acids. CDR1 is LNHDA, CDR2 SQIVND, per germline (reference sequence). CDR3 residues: CASSFEVSIYF. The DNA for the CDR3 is TGTGCCAGTAGTTTCGAGGTTTCCATATATTTT.

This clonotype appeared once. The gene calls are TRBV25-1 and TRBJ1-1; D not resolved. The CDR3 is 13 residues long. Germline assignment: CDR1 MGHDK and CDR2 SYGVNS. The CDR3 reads CARVIATNTEAFF. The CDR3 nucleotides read TGTGCTAGAGTTATTGCCACGAACACTGAAGCTTTCTTT.

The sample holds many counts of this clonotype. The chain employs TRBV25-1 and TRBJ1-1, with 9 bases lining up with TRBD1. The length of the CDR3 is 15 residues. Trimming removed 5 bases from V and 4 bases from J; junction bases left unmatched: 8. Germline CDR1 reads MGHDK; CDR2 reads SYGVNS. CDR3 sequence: CASSPTGGLGTEAFF. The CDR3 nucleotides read TGTGCCAGCAGTCCAACAGGGGGCCTGGGCACTGAAGCTTTCTTT. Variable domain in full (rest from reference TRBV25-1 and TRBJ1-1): EADIYQTPRYLVIGTGKKITLECSQTMGHDKMYWYQQDPGMELHLIHYSYGVNSTEKGDLSSESTVSRIRTEHFPLTLESARPSHTSQYLCASSPTGGLGTEAFFGQGTRLTVV.

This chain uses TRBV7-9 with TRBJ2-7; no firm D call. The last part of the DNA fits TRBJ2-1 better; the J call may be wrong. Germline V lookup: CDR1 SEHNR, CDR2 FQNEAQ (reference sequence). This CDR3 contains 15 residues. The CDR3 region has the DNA TGTGCCAGCAGCTTATTGGGTGGATCCCCCGATGAGCAGTTCTTC. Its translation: CASSLLGGSPDEQFF.

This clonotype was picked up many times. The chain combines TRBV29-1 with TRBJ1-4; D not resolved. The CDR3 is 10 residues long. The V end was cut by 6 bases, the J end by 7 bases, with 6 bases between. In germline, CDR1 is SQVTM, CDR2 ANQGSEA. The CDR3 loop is CSVRREKLFF. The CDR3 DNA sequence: TGCAGCGTACGACGTGAAAAACTGTTTTTT.

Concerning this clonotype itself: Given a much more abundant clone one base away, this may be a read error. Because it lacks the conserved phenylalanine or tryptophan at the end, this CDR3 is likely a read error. The DNA for the CDR3 is TGCAGTGCGAGAGAGGGGGGCCAAGCTTTCTCT. Protein product: CSAREGGQAFS. The chain recombines TRBV20-1 with TRBJ1-1; D might be TRBD1 (6 bases). The CDR3 consists of 11 residues. Germline lookup yields CDR1 DFQATT and CDR2 SNEGSKA (reference sequence).

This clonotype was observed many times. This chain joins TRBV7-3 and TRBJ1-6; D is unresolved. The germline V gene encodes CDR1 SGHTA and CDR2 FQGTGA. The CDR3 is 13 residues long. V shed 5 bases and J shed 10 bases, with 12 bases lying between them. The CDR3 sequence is CASSPGNVSPLHF. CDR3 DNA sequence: TGTGCCAGCAGCCCAGGAAACGTCTCACCCCTCCACTTT.

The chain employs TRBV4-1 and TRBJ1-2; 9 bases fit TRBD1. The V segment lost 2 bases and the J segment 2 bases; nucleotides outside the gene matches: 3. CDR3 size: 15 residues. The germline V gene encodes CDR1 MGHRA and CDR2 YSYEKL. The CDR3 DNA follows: TGCGCCAGCAGCCAACCCGGGACAGGGAACTATGGCTACACCTTC. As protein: CASSQPGTGNYGYTF.

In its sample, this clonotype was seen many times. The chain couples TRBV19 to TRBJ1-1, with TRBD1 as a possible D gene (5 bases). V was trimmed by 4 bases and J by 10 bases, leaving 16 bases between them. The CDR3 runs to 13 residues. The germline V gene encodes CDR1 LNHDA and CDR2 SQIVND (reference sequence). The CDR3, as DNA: TGTGCCAGTAGTAACTTCGCACAGGACCGAGCTTTCTTT. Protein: CASSNFAQDRAFF. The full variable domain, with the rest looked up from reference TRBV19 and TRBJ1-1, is DGGITQSPKYLFRKEGQNVTLSCEQNLNHDAMYWYRQDPGQGLRLIYYSQIVNDFQKGDIAEGYSVSREKKESFPLTVTSAQKNPTAFYLCASSNFAQDRAFFGQGTRLTVV.

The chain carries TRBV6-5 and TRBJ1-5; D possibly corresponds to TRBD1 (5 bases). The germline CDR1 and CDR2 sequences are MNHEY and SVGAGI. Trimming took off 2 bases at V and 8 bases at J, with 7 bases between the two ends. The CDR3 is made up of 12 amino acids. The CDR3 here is CASSYGGKPQHF. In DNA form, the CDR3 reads TGTGCCAGCAGTTACGGGGGGAAGCCCCAGCATTTT.

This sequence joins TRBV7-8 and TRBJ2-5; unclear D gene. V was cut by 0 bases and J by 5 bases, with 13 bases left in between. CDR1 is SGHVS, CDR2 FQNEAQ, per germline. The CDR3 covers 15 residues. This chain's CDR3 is CASSLALRTHETQYF. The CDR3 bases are TGTGCCAGCAGCTTAGCGCTAAGGACCCACGAGACCCAGTACTTC.

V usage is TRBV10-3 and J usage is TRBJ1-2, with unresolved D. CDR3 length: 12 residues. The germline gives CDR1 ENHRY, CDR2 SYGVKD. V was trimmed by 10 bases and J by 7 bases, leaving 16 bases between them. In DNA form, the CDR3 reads TGTGCCACACGCGACCGGGAAGCTGGCTACACCTTC. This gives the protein CATRDREAGYTF.

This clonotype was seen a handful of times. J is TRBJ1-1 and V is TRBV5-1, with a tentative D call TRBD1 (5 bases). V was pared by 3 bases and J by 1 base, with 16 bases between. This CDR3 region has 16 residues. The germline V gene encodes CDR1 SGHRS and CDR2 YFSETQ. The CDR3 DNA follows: TGCGCCAGCAGCTCCTACTCAGGGCTCCGGAACACTGAAGCTTTCTTT. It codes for CASSSYSGLRNTEAFF.

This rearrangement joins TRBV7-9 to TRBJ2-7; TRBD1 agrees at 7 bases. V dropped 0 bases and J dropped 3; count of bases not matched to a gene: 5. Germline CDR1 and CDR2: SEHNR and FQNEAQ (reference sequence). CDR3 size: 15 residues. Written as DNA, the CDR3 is TGTGCCAGCAGCTTAGCCATGGACAGGAACTACGAGCAGTACTTC. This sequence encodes CASSLAMDRNYEQYF. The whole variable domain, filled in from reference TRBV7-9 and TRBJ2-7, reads DTGVSQNPRHKITKRGQNVTFRCDPISEHNRLYWYRQTLGQGPEFLTYFQNEAQLEKSRLLSDRFSAERPKGSFSTLEIQRTEQGDSAMYLCASSLAMDRNYEQYFGPGTRLTVT.

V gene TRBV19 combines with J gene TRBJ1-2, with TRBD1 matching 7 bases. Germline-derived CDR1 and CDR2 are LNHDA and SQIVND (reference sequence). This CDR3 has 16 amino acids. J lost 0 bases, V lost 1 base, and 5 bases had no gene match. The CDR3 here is CASSIVTGQPNYGYTF. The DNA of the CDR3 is TGTGCCAGTAGTATAGTAACGGGACAGCCTAACTATGGCTACACCTTC.

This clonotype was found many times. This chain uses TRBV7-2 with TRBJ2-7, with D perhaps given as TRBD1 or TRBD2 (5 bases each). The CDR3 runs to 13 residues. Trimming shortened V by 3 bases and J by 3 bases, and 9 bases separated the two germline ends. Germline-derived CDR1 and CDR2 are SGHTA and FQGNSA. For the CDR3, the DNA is TGTGCCAGCAGCTTGGGGGTTAGCTACGAGCAGTACTTC. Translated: CASSLGVSYEQYF.

The CDR3 is CSARDEGRGPSYEQYF. CDR3 nucleotides: TGCAGTGCTAGAGATGAGGGCAGGGGCCCTTCCTACGAGCAGTACTTC. The J gene is TRBJ2-7, the V gene TRBV20-1, with D perhaps matching TRBD1 (6 bases). Trimming took off 0 bases at V and 1 base at J, with 16 bases between the two ends. Germline V gene lookup returns CDR1 DFQATT and CDR2 SNEGSKA (reference sequence). CDR3 length equals 16 residues.